The rows below give T cell receptor beta chains drawn from one sample of a study of blood T cells in healthy people across ages. TCRdb called the 5' RACE reads again in MiXCR, with one record for every CDR3 protein. Of more than 550,000 distinct CDR3 sequences in the sample, 22% are singletons; the top ten hold around a fifth. The sequencing sample was made of blood. The source of these receptors is a man between 65 and 85 years old in good health. Both conserved end residues are part of each CDR3. A D gene is named only where the DNA matches it firmly. Only some rows state a clone size, as once, few, many or a class for expanded clones.

J gene,V gene,CDR3 length,clone size,D gene,CDR3 DNA,CDR3 protein
TRBJ2-3,TRBV12-3/TRBV12-4,17,NA,TRBD2,TGTGCCAGCAGTCCCGGGACTAGCGGGGCTAGCGCAGATACGCAGTATTTT,CASSPGTSGASADTQYF
TRBJ2-1,TRBV29-1,12,few,TRBD2,TGCAGCGCTAGCGGGAGGAAGAATGAGCAGTTCTTC,CSASGRKNEQFF
TRBJ2-1,TRBV9,12,few,NA,TGTGCCAGCAGCGAAAACTTGAATGAGCAGTTCTTC,CASSENLNEQFF
TRBJ2-1,TRBV5-1,16,NA,TRBD2,TGCGCCAGCAGCTTGGTTGTGACTAGCGGATACAATGAGCAGTTCTTC,CASSLVVTSGYNEQFF
TRBJ2-1,TRBV5-1,15,many,NA,TGCGCCAGCAGCTTAGAGGGGAGCCTTCACAATGAGCAGTTCTTC,CASSLEGSLHNEQFF
TRBJ2-1,TRBV11-2,16,few,TRBD2,TGTGCCAGCAGCTTAGATTGGCTAGCGGGAAACAATGAGCAGTTCTTC,CASSLDWLAGNNEQFF
TRBJ2-5,TRBV12-3/TRBV12-4,14,many,TRBD2,TGTGCCAGCAGTTTCAGCGGGAGGCAAGAGACCCAGTACTTC,CASSFSGRQETQYF
TRBJ2-3,TRBV10-2,16,NA,NA,TGCGCCAGCAGTGAGGATCCGCAGGGCTTTACAGCTACGCAGTATTTT,CASSEDPQGFTATQYF
TRBJ2-1,TRBV29-1,13,few,NA,TGCAGCGTTGAAGACAGTCCTTACGATGAGCAGTTCTTC,CSVEDSPYDEQFF
TRBJ1-5,TRBV4-2,16,NA,NA,TGTGCCAGCAGCCTACGGCGGACAGATAGCAATCAGCCCCAGCATTTT,CASSLRRTDSNQPQHF
TRBJ1-2,TRBV9,14,NA,TRBD1,TGTGCCAGCAGCGCAACAGGGGGAAGGTATGGCTACACCTTC,CASSATGGRYGYTF
TRBJ2-2,TRBV7-2,12,NA,TRBD2,TGTGCCAGCACTAGCGGACTCAGGGAGCTGTTTTTT,CASTSGLRELFF
TRBJ2-1,TRBV12-3/TRBV12-4,13,NA,TRBD2,TGTGCCAGCAAAAGCGGGGGAAACAATGAGCAGTTCTTC,CASKSGGNNEQFF
TRBJ2-7,TRBV3-1,14,NA,NA,TGTGCCAGCAGCCTAACCAAGGGGGCCTACGAGCAGTACTTC,CASSLTKGAYEQYF
TRBJ1-6,TRBV4-3,14,NA,NA,TGCGCCAGCAGCCAAGGACAGTTGGATTCACCCCTCCACTTT,CASSQGQLDSPLHF
TRBJ1-2,TRBV7-9,13,few,TRBD1,TGTGCCAGCAGCCAGGACAGGGTCAGCGGCTACACCTTC,CASSQDRVSGYTF
TRBJ2-7,TRBV2,15,NA,NA,TGTGCCAGCAGTGAGATTGGGACGTACCCCTACGAGCAGTACTTC,CASSEIGTYPYEQYF
TRBJ2-5,TRBV20-1,12,NA,NA,TGCAGTGCTCCGAGAGGGAGAGAGACCCAGTACTTC,CSAPRGRETQYF
TRBJ1-2,TRBV28,13,NA,NA,TGTGCCAGCAAAGCCGGGACACTTTATGGCTACACCTTC,CASKAGTLYGYTF
TRBJ1-2,TRBV21-1,16,few,NA,TGTGCCAGCAGCAAGGTCAACAGGTCTGATAACTATGGCTACACCTTC,CASSKVNRSDNYGYTF
TRBJ1-5,TRBV2,15,few,NA,TGTGCCAGCAGTGAGGTCCTGAATAGCAATCAGCCCCAGCATTTT,CASSEVLNSNQPQHF
TRBJ2-4,TRBV7-2,14,NA,NA,TGTGCCAGCAGCTTAGGGGCAGGATCGGTCATTCAGTACTTC,CASSLGAGSVIQYF
TRBJ2-7,TRBV7-9,15,NA,TRBD2,TGTGCCAGCAGCTGGGGGACTAGCGCCTCCTACGAGCAGTACTTC,CASSWGTSASYEQYF
TRBJ2-4,TRBV11-2,13,few,NA,TGTGCCAGCAGCTTAAGGGACCGAAACATTCAGTACTTC,CASSLRDRNIQYF
TRBJ2-3,TRBV28,17,NA,TRBD2,TGTGCCAGCAGTTTAGTCGTCTCAGCGGGGGACACAGATACGCAGTATTTT,CASSLVVSAGDTDTQYF
TRBJ1-2,TRBV29-1,13,NA,NA,TGCAGCGTTGCTGCAAATCCTAGCTATGGCTACACCTTC,CSVAANPSYGYTF
TRBJ2-7,TRBV6-5,14,NA,NA,TGTGCCAGCAGTGTAGGGCCCCTTTCCTACGAGCAGTACTTC,CASSVGPLSYEQYF
TRBJ2-1,TRBV18,13,NA,NA,TGTGCCAGCTCACCAAGTGGCAGGTATGAGCAGTTCTTC,CASSPSGRYEQFF
TRBJ2-2,TRBV29-1,13,NA,TRBD1,TGCAGCGCCTGGGACAGTAACACCGGGGAGCTGTTTTTT,CSAWDSNTGELFF
TRBJ2-1,TRBV9,13,NA,TRBD1,TGTGCCAGCAGTGTTGCAGGGGGCAATGAGCAGTTCTTC,CASSVAGGNEQFF
TRBJ2-3,TRBV7-9,14,once,NA,TGTGCTCTCTCTACAGGGAATCGGCTGGATACGCAGTATTTT,CALSTGNRLDTQYF
TRBJ2-5,TRBV27,14,NA,NA,TGTGCCAGCAGCCAAGGGTCCGGGACGGAGACCCAGTACTTC,CASSQGSGTETQYF
TRBJ1-1,TRBV5-1,12,many,NA,TGCGCCAGCAGCTTGGGCAGGCGTGAAGCTTTCTTT,CASSLGRREAFF
TRBJ2-1,TRBV9,15,NA,NA,TGTGCCAACAGCGTAGCAGCAGCTACTCACAATGAGCAGTTCTTC,CANSVAAATHNEQFF
TRBJ2-5,TRBV6-6,15,few,TRBD2,TGTGCCAGCAGTCCCGGGACTAGCGGGAAAGAGACCCAGTACTTC,CASSPGTSGKETQYF
TRBJ2-1,TRBV19,14,NA,TRBD2,TGTGCCAGTAGTATCAGACTAGCCGGGAGGGAGCAGTTCTTC,CASSIRLAGREQFF
TRBJ2-3,TRBV11-2,15,NA,NA,TGTGCCAGCAGCAGGAGGGCGACAAGCACAGATACGCAGTATTTT,CASSRRATSTDTQYF
TRBJ2-1,TRBV7-8,12,few,NA,TGTGCCAGCAGCAACCCCTCCAAGGAGCAGTTCTTC,CASSNPSKEQFF
TRBJ2-5,TRBV27,14,few,NA,TGTGCCAGCAGTTTATCTTGGAAGGTGGAGACCCAGTACTTC,CASSLSWKVETQYF
TRBJ2-5,TRBV28,12,once,TRBD2,TGTGCCAGCAGTTCCGCCGGGGGGGAGCAGTACTTC,CASSSAGGEQYF
TRBJ2-3,TRBV6-4,17,NA,TRBD2,TGTGCCAGCAGTGACTCTACCCTAGCGGGAGATATGAATACGCAGTATTTT,CASSDSTLAGDMNTQYF
TRBJ1-2,TRBV29-1,11,NA,NA,TGCAGCGTTCAATACAGGGCTGGCTACACCTTC,CSVQYRAGYTF
TRBJ2-1,TRBV24-1,11,few,NA,TGTGCCACCAGTCGACTCTATGAGCAGTTCTTC,CATSRLYEQFF